This is a list of T cell receptor beta chains from one sample in a study of STAT5B mutations in CD4+ large granular lymphocyte leukemia. Profiling relied on immunoSEQ multiplex PCR, and the TCRdb table lists in-frame clones only, not all of them. The sample lists around 30,000 clones, 74% occurring once. Sequencing was done on a sample of CD4+ T cells from blood buffy coats. These receptors all stem from a human donor in good health. CDR3s include the opening cysteine and the closing phenylalanine or tryptophan. Each record gives: clone size, J gene, D gene, CDR3 length, V gene, CDR3 protein, CDR3 DNA. A D gene is named only where the DNA matches it firmly. Rows give clone size only sometimes, using once, few, many, or a class for an expanded clone.

clone_size: .
j_call: TRBJ1-2
d_call: .
cdr3_length: 17
v_call: TRBV21-1
cdr3_aa: CASSKLTSLGQGSGYTF
cdr3_nt: TGTGCCAGCAGCAAACTGACTTCTCTTGGACAGGGTTCTGGCTACACCTTC

clone_size: once
j_call: TRBJ1-4
d_call: .
cdr3_length: 14
v_call: TRBV6-5
cdr3_aa: CASKRGDRDEKLFF
cdr3_nt: TGTGCCAGCAAAAGGGGGGACCGGGATGAAAAACTGTTTTTT

clone_size: .
j_call: TRBJ1-2
d_call: TRBD1
cdr3_length: 14
v_call: TRBV7-2
cdr3_aa: CASSSRGFNYGYTF
cdr3_nt: TGTGCCAGCAGCTCCAGGGGGTTTAACTATGGCTACACCTTC

clone_size: .
j_call: TRBJ1-5
d_call: TRBD1
cdr3_length: 14
v_call: TRBV6-1
cdr3_aa: CAGGTGLVNQPQHF
cdr3_nt: TGTGCCGGTGGGACAGGCCTTGTCAATCAGCCCCAGCATTTT

clone_size: .
j_call: TRBJ1-2
d_call: .
cdr3_length: 12
v_call: TRBV5-1
cdr3_aa: CASRDLDYGYTF
cdr3_nt: TGCGCCAGCAGAGATTTGGACTATGGCTACACCTTC

clone_size: few
j_call: TRBJ1-1
d_call: TRBD1
cdr3_length: 11
v_call: TRBV2
cdr3_aa: CAFTGGTEAFF
cdr3_nt: TGTGCCTTCACAGGGGGGACTGAAGCTTTCTTT

clone_size: .
j_call: TRBJ1-1
d_call: .
cdr3_length: 11
v_call: TRBV30
cdr3_aa: CASRANTEAFF
cdr3_nt: TGTGCCTCCCGGGCCAACACTGAAGCTTTCTTT

clone_size: .
j_call: TRBJ1-1
d_call: .
cdr3_length: 14
v_call: TRBV5-1
cdr3_aa: CASSLNFGRTEAFF
cdr3_nt: TGCGCCAGCAGCTTGAACTTTGGTCGCACTGAAGCTTTCTTT

clone_size: .
j_call: TRBJ2-5
d_call: TRBD1
cdr3_length: 14
v_call: TRBV4-1
cdr3_aa: CASSLGTAQETQYF
cdr3_nt: TGCGCCAGCAGCTTAGGGACAGCTCAAGAGACCCAGTACTTC

clone_size: .
j_call: TRBJ1-4
d_call: .
cdr3_length: 14
v_call: TRBV19
cdr3_aa: CASSIREANEKLFF
cdr3_nt: TGTGCCAGTAGTATTCGGGAGGCAAATGAAAAACTGTTTTTT

clone_size: .
j_call: TRBJ2-1
d_call: .
cdr3_length: 15
v_call: TRBV9
cdr3_aa: CASSVGGRGTNEQFF
cdr3_nt: TGTGCCAGCAGCGTGGGAGGGAGGGGGACTAATGAGCAGTTCTTC

clone_size: .
j_call: TRBJ1-2
d_call: TRBD1
cdr3_length: 14
v_call: TRBV29-1
cdr3_aa: CSVEDGTGPYGYTF
cdr3_nt: TGCAGCGTTGAAGACGGGACAGGCCCTTATGGCTACACCTTC

clone_size: .
j_call: TRBJ2-1
d_call: .
cdr3_length: 15
v_call: TRBV7-9
cdr3_aa: CASSAKGQNHNEQFF
cdr3_nt: TGTGCCAGCAGCGCCAAAGGACAGAACCACAATGAGCAGTTCTTC

clone_size: few
j_call: TRBJ2-1
d_call: .
cdr3_length: 16
v_call: TRBV27
cdr3_aa: CASSSYLRRGRNEQFF
cdr3_nt: TGTGCCAGCAGTTCTTATCTCCGTCGGGGTCGGAATGAGCAGTTCTTC

clone_size: .
j_call: TRBJ2-5
d_call: .
cdr3_length: 15
v_call: TRBV5-4
cdr3_aa: CASSLSAGWQETQYF
cdr3_nt: TGTGCCAGCAGCTTGTCTGCAGGGTGGCAGGAGACCCAGTACTTC

clone_size: .
j_call: TRBJ2-5
d_call: .
cdr3_length: 15
v_call: TRBV18
cdr3_aa: CASSPGFGRQETQYF
cdr3_nt: TGTGCCAGCTCACCAGGTTTCGGGCGGCAAGAGACCCAGTACTTC

clone_size: once
j_call: TRBJ2-5
d_call: TRBD2
cdr3_length: 15
v_call: TRBV7-2
cdr3_aa: CASSPGTSGGETQYF
cdr3_nt: TGTGCCAGCAGCCCTGGGACTAGCGGGGGTGAGACCCAGTACTTC

clone_size: .
j_call: TRBJ1-4
d_call: .
cdr3_length: 14
v_call: TRBV29-1
cdr3_aa: CSVGFGGGREKLFF
cdr3_nt: TGCAGCGTTGGGTTTGGGGGAGGACGAGAAAAACTGTTTTTT

clone_size: once
j_call: TRBJ2-2
d_call: .
cdr3_length: 15
v_call: TRBV18
cdr3_aa: CASSPPDGSTGELFF
cdr3_nt: TGTGCCAGCTCACCACCCGACGGGAGCACCGGGGAGCTGTTTTTT

clone_size: few
j_call: TRBJ1-5
d_call: .
cdr3_length: 14
v_call: TRBV27
cdr3_aa: CATSQGRGYQPQHF
cdr3_nt: TGTGCCACTTCACAGGGAAGAGGGTATCAGCCCCAGCATTTT

clone_size: .
j_call: TRBJ2-3
d_call: TRBD2
cdr3_length: 13
v_call: TRBV19
cdr3_aa: CASSSGGGDTQYF
cdr3_nt: TGTGCCAGTAGTAGTGGGGGGGGAGATACGCAGTATTTT

clone_size: .
j_call: TRBJ1-2
d_call: .
cdr3_length: 13
v_call: TRBV5-6
cdr3_aa: CASSSGGGYGYTF
cdr3_nt: TGTGCCAGCAGCTCCGGCGGAGGCTATGGCTACACCTTC

clone_size: few
j_call: TRBJ1-1
d_call: .
cdr3_length: 11
v_call: TRBV23-1
cdr3_aa: CASSRSREAFF
cdr3_nt: TGCGCCAGCAGTCGATCTCGGGAAGCTTTCTTT

clone_size: .
j_call: TRBJ2-2
d_call: .
cdr3_length: 14
v_call: TRBV19
cdr3_aa: CASSPSWNTGELFF
cdr3_nt: TGTGCCAGTAGTCCCAGCTGGAACACCGGGGAGCTGTTTTTT

clone_size: .
j_call: TRBJ2-1
d_call: .
cdr3_length: 12
v_call: TRBV19
cdr3_aa: CASSYRNNEQFF
cdr3_nt: TGTGCCAGTAGTTACCGAAACAATGAGCAGTTCTTC

clone_size: .
j_call: TRBJ1-4
d_call: .
cdr3_length: 14
v_call: TRBV7-9
cdr3_aa: CASSLGGAGEKLFF
cdr3_nt: TGTGCCAGCAGCTTAGGGGGCGCGGGAGAAAAACTGTTTTTT

clone_size: few
j_call: TRBJ1-3
d_call: .
cdr3_length: 13
v_call: TRBV6-1
cdr3_aa: CASRWGSGNTIYF
cdr3_nt: TGTGCCAGCCGGTGGGGTTCTGGAAACACCATATATTTT

clone_size: .
j_call: TRBJ1-4
d_call: TRBD1
cdr3_length: 13
v_call: TRBV6-6
cdr3_aa: CASSSDRAVKLFF
cdr3_nt: TGTGCCAGCAGTTCGGACAGGGCTGTAAAACTGTTTTTT

clone_size: .
j_call: TRBJ2-2
d_call: .
cdr3_length: 17
v_call: TRBV7-6
cdr3_aa: CASSLWSGTSNTGELFF
cdr3_nt: TGTGCCAGCAGCTTATGGTCGGGGACTTCGAACACCGGGGAGCTGTTTTTT

clone_size: .
j_call: TRBJ2-5
d_call: .
cdr3_length: 12
v_call: TRBV4-1
cdr3_aa: CASSQDRGTQYF
cdr3_nt: TGCGCCAGCAGCCAAGATAGGGGGACCCAGTACTTC

clone_size: .
j_call: TRBJ2-3
d_call: .
cdr3_length: 14
v_call: TRBV18
cdr3_aa: CASSPKGTTDTQYF
cdr3_nt: TGTGCCAGCTCACCAAAGGGCACCACAGATACGCAGTATTTT

clone_size: .
j_call: TRBJ2-3
d_call: TRBD2
cdr3_length: 16
v_call: TRBV9
cdr3_aa: CASSVGGKGGTDTQYF
cdr3_nt: TGTGCCAGCAGCGTGGGAGGGAAAGGGGGCACAGATACGCAGTATTTT

clone_size: .
j_call: TRBJ2-3
d_call: .
cdr3_length: 16
v_call: TRBV4-1
cdr3_aa: CASSQAFGTGGDTQYF
cdr3_nt: TGCGCCAGCAGCCAAGCTTTTGGGACCGGAGGAGATACGCAGTATTTT

clone_size: .
j_call: TRBJ1-2
d_call: TRBD1
cdr3_length: 18
v_call: TRBV7-2
cdr3_aa: CASSLSGDRVGGNYGYTF
cdr3_nt: TGTGCCAGCAGCTTAAGTGGGGACAGGGTGGGTGGTAACTATGGCTACACCTTC

clone_size: .
j_call: TRBJ1-2
d_call: TRBD1
cdr3_length: 13
v_call: TRBV13
cdr3_aa: CASSLARGRGYTF
cdr3_nt: TGTGCCAGCAGCTTAGCTAGGGGGCGCGGCTACACCTTC

clone_size: .
j_call: TRBJ1-6
d_call: .
cdr3_length: 15
v_call: TRBV27
cdr3_aa: CASRGAGREGSPLHF
cdr3_nt: TGTGCCAGCAGGGGCGCCGGGAGGGAAGGATCACCCCTCCACTTT

clone_size: .
j_call: TRBJ2-3
d_call: TRBD2
cdr3_length: 15
v_call: TRBV10-1
cdr3_aa: CASSLAGTNTDTQYF
cdr3_nt: TGCGCCAGCAGTTTAGCGGGGACGAACACAGATACGCAGTATTTT

clone_size: .
j_call: TRBJ2-2
d_call: TRBD2
cdr3_length: 16
v_call: TRBV14
cdr3_aa: CASSPLAGGLTGELFF
cdr3_nt: TGTGCCAGCAGCCCCCTTGCGGGAGGACTTACCGGGGAGCTGTTTTTT

clone_size: .
j_call: TRBJ1-1
d_call: TRBD1
cdr3_length: 15
v_call: TRBV5-1
cdr3_aa: CASSLEGQGVLEAFF
cdr3_nt: TGCGCCAGCAGCTTGGAGGGACAGGGGGTCTTGGAGGCTTTCTTT

clone_size: .
j_call: TRBJ2-1
d_call: TRBD1
cdr3_length: 15
v_call: TRBV9
cdr3_aa: CASSVGQGARGEQFF
cdr3_nt: TGTGCCAGCAGCGTCGGACAGGGGGCGCGAGGTGAGCAGTTCTTC

clone_size: once
j_call: TRBJ2-1
d_call: TRBD2
cdr3_length: 17
v_call: TRBV7-9
cdr3_aa: CASSYGTSGRVVNEQFF
cdr3_nt: TGTGCCAGCAGCTACGGGACTAGCGGGAGGGTGGTGAATGAGCAGTTCTTC

clone_size: .
j_call: TRBJ2-5
d_call: .
cdr3_length: 13
v_call: TRBV29-1
cdr3_aa: CSVELGAEETQYF
cdr3_nt: TGCAGCGTTGAACTTGGGGCGGAAGAGACCCAGTACTTC

clone_size: .
j_call: TRBJ2-1
d_call: TRBD2
cdr3_length: 15
v_call: TRBV11-3
cdr3_aa: CASSSGTSGYNEQFF
cdr3_nt: TGTGCCAGCAGCTCCGGGACTAGCGGTTACAATGAGCAGTTCTTC

clone_size: once
j_call: TRBJ2-1
d_call: .
cdr3_length: 15
v_call: TRBV28
cdr3_aa: CASGTAGGPYNEQFF
cdr3_nt: TGTGCCAGCGGCACGGCTGGGGGCCCCTACAATGAGCAGTTCTTC

clone_size: .
j_call: TRBJ1-2
d_call: .
cdr3_length: 15
v_call: TRBV5-4
cdr3_aa: CASSLVHGANYGYTF
cdr3_nt: TGTGCCAGCAGCTTGGTTCACGGAGCTAACTATGGCTACACCTTC

clone_size: once
j_call: TRBJ2-5
d_call: .
cdr3_length: 13
v_call: TRBV9
cdr3_aa: CASSVPPQETQYF
cdr3_nt: TGTGCCAGCAGCGTTCCCCCCCAAGAGACCCAGTACTTC

clone_size: .
j_call: TRBJ2-7
d_call: TRBD2
cdr3_length: 14
v_call: TRBV7-2
cdr3_aa: CASSSGGSSYEQYF
cdr3_nt: TGTGCCAGCAGCTCCGGCGGGAGCTCCTACGAGCAGTACTTC

clone_size: few
j_call: TRBJ2-1
d_call: .
cdr3_length: 15
v_call: TRBV11-3
cdr3_aa: CASSLDSGAYNEQFF
cdr3_nt: TGTGCCAGCAGCTTAGACTCGGGGGCCTACAATGAGCAGTTCTTC